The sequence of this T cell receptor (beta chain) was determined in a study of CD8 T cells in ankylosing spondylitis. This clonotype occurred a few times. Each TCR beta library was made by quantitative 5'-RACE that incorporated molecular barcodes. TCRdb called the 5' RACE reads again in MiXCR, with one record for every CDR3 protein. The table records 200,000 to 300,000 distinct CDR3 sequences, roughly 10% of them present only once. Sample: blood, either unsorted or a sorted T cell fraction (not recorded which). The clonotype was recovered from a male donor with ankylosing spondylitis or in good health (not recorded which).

DNA for the CDR3: TGCAGTGCTAGGGGACAGTCGAACACCGGGGAGCTGTTTTTT. Translation gives CSARGQSNTGELFF. The genes are TRBV20-1 and TRBJ2-2, with 7 positions matching TRBD1. The CDR3 is 14 amino acids. The V gene end was trimmed by 3 bases and the J gene end by 0 bases; junction bases not matched to a gene: 1. Germline V gene lookup returns CDR1 DFQATT and CDR2 SNEGSKA (reference sequence).